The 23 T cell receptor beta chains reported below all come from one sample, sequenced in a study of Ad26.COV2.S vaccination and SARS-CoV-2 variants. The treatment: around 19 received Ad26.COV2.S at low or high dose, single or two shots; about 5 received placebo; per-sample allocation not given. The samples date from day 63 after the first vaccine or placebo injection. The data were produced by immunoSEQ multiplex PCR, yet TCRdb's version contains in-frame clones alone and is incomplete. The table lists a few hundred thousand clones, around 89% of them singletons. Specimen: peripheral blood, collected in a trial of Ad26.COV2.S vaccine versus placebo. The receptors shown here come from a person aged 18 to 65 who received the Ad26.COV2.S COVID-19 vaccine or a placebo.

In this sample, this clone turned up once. The CDR3 DNA sequence: TGTGCCAGCAGTCCTGTACAGGGGGCCGAGTACTTC. Its translation: CASSPVQGAEYF. The chain is built from TRBV27 and TRBJ2-7; 9 bases match TRBD1. V gave up 5 bases and J gave up 11 bases; unmatched junction bases: 7. Germline CDR1 reads MNHEY; CDR2 reads SMNVEV (reference sequence). This CDR3 comprises 12 residues.

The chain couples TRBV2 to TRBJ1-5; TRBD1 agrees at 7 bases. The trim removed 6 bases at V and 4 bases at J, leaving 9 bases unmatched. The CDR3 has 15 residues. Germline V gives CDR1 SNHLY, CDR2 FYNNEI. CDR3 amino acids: CASRRGRGANQPQHF. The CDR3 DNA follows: TGTGCCAGCAGGCGGGGCAGGGGGGCAAATCAGCCCCAGCATTTT.

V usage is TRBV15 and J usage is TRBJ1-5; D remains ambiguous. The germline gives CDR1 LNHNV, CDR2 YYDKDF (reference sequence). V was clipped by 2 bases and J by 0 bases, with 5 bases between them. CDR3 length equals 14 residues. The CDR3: CATSRSDSNQPQHF. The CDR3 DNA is TGTGCCACCAGCAGAAGTGATAGCAATCAGCCCCAGCATTTT. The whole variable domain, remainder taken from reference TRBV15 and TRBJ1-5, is DAMVIQNPRYQVTQFGKPVTLSCSQTLNHNVMYWYQQKSSQAPKLLFHYYDKDFNNEADTPDNFQSRRPNTSFCFLDIRSPGLGDTAMYLCATSRSDSNQPQHFGDGTRLSIL.

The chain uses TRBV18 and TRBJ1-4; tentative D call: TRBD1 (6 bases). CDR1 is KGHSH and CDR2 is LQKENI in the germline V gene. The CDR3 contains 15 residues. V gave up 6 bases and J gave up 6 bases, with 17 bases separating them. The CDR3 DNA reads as TGTGCCAGCTCCCCAGTGCGGGGGCGAGATGAAAAACTGTTTTTT. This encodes CASSPVRGRDEKLFF.

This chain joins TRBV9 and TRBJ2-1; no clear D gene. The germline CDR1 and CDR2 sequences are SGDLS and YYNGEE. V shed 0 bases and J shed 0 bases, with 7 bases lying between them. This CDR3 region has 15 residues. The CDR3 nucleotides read TGTGCCAGCAGCGTAGCCCCGAGCTCCTACAATGAGCAGTTCTTC. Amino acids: CASSVAPSSYNEQFF. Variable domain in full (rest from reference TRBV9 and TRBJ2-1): DSGVTQTPKHLITATGQRVTLRCSPRSGDLSVYWYQQSLDQGLQFLIQYYNGEERAKGNILERFSAQQFPDLHSELNLSSLELGDSALYFCASSVAPSSYNEQFFGPGTRLTVL.

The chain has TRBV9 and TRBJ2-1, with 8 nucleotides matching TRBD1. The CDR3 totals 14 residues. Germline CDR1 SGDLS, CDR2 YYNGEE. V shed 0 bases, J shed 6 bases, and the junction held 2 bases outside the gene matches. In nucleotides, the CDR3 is TGTGCCAGCAGCGTAGGGGACAGGCTCAATGAGCAGTTCTTC. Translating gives CASSVGDRLNEQFF.

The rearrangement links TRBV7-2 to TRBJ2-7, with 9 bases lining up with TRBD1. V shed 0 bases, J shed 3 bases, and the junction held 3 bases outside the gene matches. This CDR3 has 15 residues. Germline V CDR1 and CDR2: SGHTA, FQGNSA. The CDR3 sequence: CASSLALDRGYEQYF. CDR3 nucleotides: TGTGCCAGCAGCTTAGCGTTGGACAGGGGCTACGAGCAGTACTTC.

The CDR3 DNA reads TGCGCCAGCAGTGAAGGTCCCACAGATACGCAGTATTTT. It specifies CASSEGPTDTQYF. The rearrangement links TRBV10-1 to TRBJ2-3; D is unresolved. The CDR3 has 13 amino acids. CDR1 and CDR2 from the germline V gene are WNHNN and SYGVQD (reference sequence). V lost 3 bases, J lost 2 bases, and 6 bases lay in between.

The DNA for the CDR3 is TGCGCCAGCAGCCAAGCTCTACGGAATCAGCCCCAGCATTTT. It encodes CASSQALRNQPQHF. The genes are TRBV4-1 and TRBJ1-5; D is unclear. The CDR3 consists of 14 residues. V dropped 1 base and J dropped 4 bases, with 8 bases sitting between them. CDR1 is MGHRA and CDR2 is YSYEKL in the germline V gene.

The CDR3 sequence is CASSLVAGGRETQYF. DNA for the CDR3: TGTGCCAGCAGCTTAGTAGCGGGGGGGCGTGAGACCCAGTACTTC. The chain is built from TRBV7-2 and TRBJ2-5; 11 nucleotides line up with TRBD2. CDR1 and CDR2 (germline): SGHTA, FQGNSA. This CDR3 is built from 15 residues. V lost 1 base to trimming and J lost 5 bases; unmatched junction nucleotides: 3.

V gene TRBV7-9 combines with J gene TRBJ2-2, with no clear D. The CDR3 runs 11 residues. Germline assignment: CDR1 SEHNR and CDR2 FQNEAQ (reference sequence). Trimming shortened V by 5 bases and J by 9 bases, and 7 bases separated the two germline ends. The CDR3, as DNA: TGTGCCAGCAGCCGTGGAAGGGAGCTGTTTTTT. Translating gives CASSRGRELFF.

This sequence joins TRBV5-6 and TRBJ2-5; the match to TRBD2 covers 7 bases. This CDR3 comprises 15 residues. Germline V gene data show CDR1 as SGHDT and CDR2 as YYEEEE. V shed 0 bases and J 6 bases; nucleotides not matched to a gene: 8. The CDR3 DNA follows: TGTGCCAGCAGCTTGGGTGGGGCGGGAGTAAAGACCCAGTACTTC. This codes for CASSLGGAGVKTQYF.

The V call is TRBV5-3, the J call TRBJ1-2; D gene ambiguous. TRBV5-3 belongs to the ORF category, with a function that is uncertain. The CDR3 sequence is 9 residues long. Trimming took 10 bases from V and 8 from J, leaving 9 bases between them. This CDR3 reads CAPLWGYTF. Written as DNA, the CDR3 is TGTGCCCCCCTTTGGGGCTACACCTTC.

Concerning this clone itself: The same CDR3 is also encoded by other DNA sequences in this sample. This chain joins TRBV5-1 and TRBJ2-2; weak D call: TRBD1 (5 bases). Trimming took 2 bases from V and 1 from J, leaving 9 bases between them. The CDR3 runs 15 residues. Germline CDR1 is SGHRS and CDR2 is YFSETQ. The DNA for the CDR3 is TGCGCCAGCAGCTTAGGTCAGGGGAACACCGGGGAGCTGTTTTTT. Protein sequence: CASSLGQGNTGELFF.

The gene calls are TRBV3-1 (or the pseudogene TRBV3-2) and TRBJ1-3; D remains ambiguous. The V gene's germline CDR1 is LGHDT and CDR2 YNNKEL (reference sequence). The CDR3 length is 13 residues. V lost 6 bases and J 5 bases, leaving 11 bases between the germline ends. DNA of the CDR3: TGTGCCAGCAGGTCCGGTTCTAGAAACACCATATATTTT. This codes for CASRSGSRNTIYF.

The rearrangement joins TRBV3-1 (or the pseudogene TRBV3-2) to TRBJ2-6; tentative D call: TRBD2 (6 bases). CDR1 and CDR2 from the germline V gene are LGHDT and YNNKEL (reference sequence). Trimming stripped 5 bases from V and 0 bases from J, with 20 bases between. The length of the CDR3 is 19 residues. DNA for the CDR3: TGTGCCAGCAGCATAGATCAAGCGCGGGGTATCTCTGGGGCCAACGTCCTGACTTTC. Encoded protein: CASSIDQARGISGANVLTF.

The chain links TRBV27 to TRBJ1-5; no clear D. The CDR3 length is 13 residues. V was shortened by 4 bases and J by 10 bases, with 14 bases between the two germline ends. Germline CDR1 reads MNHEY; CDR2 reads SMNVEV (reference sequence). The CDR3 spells CASSYRSISPQHF. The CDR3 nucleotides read TGTGCCAGCAGTTACCGGTCGATTTCCCCCCAGCATTTT.

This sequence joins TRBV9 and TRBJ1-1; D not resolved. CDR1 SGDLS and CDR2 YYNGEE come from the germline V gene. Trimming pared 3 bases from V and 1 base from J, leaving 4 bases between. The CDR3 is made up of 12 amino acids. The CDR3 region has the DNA TGTGCCAGCAGCGGTGGGAACACTGAAGCTTTCTTT. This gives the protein CASSGGNTEAFF.

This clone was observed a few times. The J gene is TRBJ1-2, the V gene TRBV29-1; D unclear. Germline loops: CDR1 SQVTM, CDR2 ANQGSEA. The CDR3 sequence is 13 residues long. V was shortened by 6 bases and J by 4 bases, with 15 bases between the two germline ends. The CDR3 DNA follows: TGCAGCGTAGCCCGAAACCCCCCCTATGGCTACACCTTC. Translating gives CSVARNPPYGYTF.

Written as DNA, the CDR3 is TGTGCCAGCAGCTCGGTCCAGGGGGCGTTATCGGAGACCCAGTACTTC. It specifies CASSSVQGALSETQYF. The V gene is TRBV7-9, the J gene TRBJ2-5, with TRBD1 matching over 8 bases. V trimming: 4 bases; J trimming: 5 bases; junction bases outside the gene matches: 12. Germline CDR1 SEHNR, CDR2 FQNEAQ (reference sequence). This CDR3 has 16 amino acids.

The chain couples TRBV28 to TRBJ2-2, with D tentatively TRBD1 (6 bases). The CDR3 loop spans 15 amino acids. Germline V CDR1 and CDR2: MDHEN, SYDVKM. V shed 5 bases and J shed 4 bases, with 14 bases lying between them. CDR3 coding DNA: TGTGCCAGCAGTACTCCGGGACACAGCACCGGGGAGCTGTTTTTT. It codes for CASSTPGHSTGELFF.

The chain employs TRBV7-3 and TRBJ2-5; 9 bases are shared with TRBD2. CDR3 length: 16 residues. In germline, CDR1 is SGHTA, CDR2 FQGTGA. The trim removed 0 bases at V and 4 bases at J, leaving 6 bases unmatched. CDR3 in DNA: TGTGCCAGCAGCTTAACTGGCGGGGGGGCTCCAGAGACCCAGTACTTC. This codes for CASSLTGGGAPETQYF.

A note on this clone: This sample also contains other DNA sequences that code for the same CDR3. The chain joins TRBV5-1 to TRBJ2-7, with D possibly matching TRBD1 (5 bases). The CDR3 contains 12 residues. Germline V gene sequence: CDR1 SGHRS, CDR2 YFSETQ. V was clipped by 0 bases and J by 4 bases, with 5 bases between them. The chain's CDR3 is CASSLDRYEQYF. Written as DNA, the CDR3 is TGCGCCAGCAGCTTGGACAGGTACGAGCAGTACTTC.